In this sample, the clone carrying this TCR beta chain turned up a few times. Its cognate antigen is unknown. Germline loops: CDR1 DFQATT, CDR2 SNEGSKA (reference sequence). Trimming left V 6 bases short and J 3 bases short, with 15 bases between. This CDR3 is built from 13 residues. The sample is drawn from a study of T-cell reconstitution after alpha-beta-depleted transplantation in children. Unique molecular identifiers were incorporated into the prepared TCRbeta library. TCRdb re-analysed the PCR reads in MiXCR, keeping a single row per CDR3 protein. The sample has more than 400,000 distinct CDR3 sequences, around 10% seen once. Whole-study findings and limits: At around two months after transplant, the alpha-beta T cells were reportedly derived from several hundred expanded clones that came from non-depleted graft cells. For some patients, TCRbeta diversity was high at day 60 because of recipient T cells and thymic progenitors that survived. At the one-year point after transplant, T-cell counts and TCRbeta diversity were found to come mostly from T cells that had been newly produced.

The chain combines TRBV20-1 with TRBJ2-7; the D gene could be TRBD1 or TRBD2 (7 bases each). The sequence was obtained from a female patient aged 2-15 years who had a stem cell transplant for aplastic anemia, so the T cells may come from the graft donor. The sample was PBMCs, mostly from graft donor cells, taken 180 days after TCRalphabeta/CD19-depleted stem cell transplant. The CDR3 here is CSAAGQFYYEQYF. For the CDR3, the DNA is TGCAGTGCAGCGGGACAGTTTTACTACGAGCAGTACTTC.